The 7 T cell receptor beta chains listed next were all sequenced from one sample in a study of blood T cell repertoires in COVID-19. Here immunoSEQ multiplex PCR was the method, and the copy in TCRdb shows in-frame clones only, minus some. The profile covers 140,000 to 150,000 clones, with around 89% appearing a single time and roughly 2.9% taken by the ten largest. The source material was peripheral blood. These receptors came from a man aged 55 to 69 with active or convalescent COVID-19.

This CDR3 is CASSPGQGENQPQHF. The CDR3 coding sequence is TGTGCCAGCAGCCCAGGACAGGGTGAGAATCAGCCCCAGCATTTT. The rearrangement uses TRBV7-9 and TRBJ1-5; 8 nucleotides match TRBD1. V gave up 5 bases and J gave up 4 bases; unmatched junction bases: 7. This CDR3 is built from 15 residues. CDR1 SEHNR and CDR2 FQNEAQ come from the germline V gene (reference sequence).

The rearrangement uses TRBV2 and TRBJ2-3; 7 nucleotides line up with TRBD1. V shed 5 bases and J 2 bases; nucleotides not matched to a gene: 7. CDR1 and CDR2 (germline): SNHLY, FYNNEI. The CDR3 extends over 15 amino acids. This CDR3 reads CASSWTGSNTDTQYF. The CDR3, as DNA: TGTGCCAGCAGTTGGACAGGATCAAACACAGATACGCAGTATTTT.

This CDR3 is CASSPDRGRGYTF. The DNA of the CDR3 is TGTGCCAGCAGTCCTGACAGGGGGCGCGGCTACACCTTC. The chain couples TRBV7-2 to TRBJ1-2; TRBD1 matches 10 bases. Germline CDR1 SGHTA, CDR2 FQGNSA. This CDR3 region has 13 residues. The V gene end was trimmed by 6 bases and the J gene end by 8 bases; junction bases not matched to a gene: 6.

On this clone: A junction end diverges from the germline sequence, so it may reflect a read error. The chain recombines TRBV20-1 with TRBJ1-2; D may be TRBD1 (6 bases). Germline V gene sequence: CDR1 DFQATT, CDR2 SNEGSKA (reference sequence). The CDR3 loop spans 10 amino acids. CDR3 in amino acids: CSAVTGFQAF. Here the CDR3 DNA reads TGCAGTGCTGTTACAGGGTTCCAGGCCTTC.

The chain recombines TRBV7-2 with TRBJ2-1, with D possibly matching TRBD2 (6 bases). The V end lost 5 bases, the J end lost 6 bases, and 23 bases lay between the germline ends. Germline-derived CDR1 and CDR2 are SGHTA and FQGNSA. This CDR3 contains 17 residues. The CDR3 DNA follows: TGTGCCAGCAGCCAATCCTCCGGGGCGGGGAGGAGCAATGAGCAGTTCTTC. Translated, it gives CASSQSSGAGRSNEQFF. The full variable domain, in which reference TRBV7-2 and TRBJ2-1 provide the parts outside the CDR3, is GAGVSQSPSNKVTEKGKDVELRCDPISGHTALYWYRQSLGQGLEFLIYFQGNSAPDKSGLPSDRFSAERTGGSVSTLTIQRTQQEDSAVYLCASSQSSGAGRSNEQFFGPGTRLTVL.

CDR3 bases: TGTGCCAGCAGCCCTACAGGATCCTACGAGCAGTACTTC. This gives the protein CASSPTGSYEQYF. The V gene is TRBV7-2, the J gene TRBJ2-7; tentative D call: TRBD1 (5 bases). This CDR3 spans 13 amino acids. Germline values: CDR1 SGHTA, CDR2 FQGNSA. V lost 5 bases and J lost 1, with 9 bases in between.

The J gene is TRBJ2-7, the V gene TRBV7-8; 7 bases align to TRBD1. The CDR3 runs to 14 residues. The V gene end was trimmed by 5 bases and the J gene end by 0 bases; junction bases not matched to a gene: 4. CDR1 and CDR2 from the germline V gene are SGHVS and FQNEAQ. The chain's CDR3 is CASSPRDSSYEQYF. CDR3 DNA: TGTGCCAGCAGCCCCCGGGACAGCTCCTACGAGCAGTACTTC.